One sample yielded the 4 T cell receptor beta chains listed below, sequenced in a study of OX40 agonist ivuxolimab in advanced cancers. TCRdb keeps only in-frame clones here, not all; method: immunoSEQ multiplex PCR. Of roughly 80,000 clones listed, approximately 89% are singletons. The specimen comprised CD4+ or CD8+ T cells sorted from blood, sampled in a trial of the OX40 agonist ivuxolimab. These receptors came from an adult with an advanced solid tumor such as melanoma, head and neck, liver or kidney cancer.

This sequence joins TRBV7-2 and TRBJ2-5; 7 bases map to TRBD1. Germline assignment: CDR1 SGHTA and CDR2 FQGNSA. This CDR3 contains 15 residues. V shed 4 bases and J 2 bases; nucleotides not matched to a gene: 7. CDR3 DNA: TGTGCCAGCAGCTCCTGGGACAGTAAACAAGAGACCCAGTACTTC. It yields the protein CASSSWDSKQETQYF.

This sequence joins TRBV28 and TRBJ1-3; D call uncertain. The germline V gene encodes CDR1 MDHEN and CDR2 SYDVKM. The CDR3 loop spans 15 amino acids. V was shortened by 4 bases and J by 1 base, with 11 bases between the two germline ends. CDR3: CASSSYPMSGNTIYF. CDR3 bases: TGTGCCAGCAGTTCCTATCCCATGTCTGGAAACACCATATATTTT.

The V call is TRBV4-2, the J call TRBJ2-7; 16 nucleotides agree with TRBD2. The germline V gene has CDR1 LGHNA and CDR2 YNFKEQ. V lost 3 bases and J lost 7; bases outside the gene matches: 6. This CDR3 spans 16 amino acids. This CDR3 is CASSQPGTSGRVEQYF. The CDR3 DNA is TGTGCCAGCAGCCAGCCCGGGACTAGCGGGAGGGTTGAGCAGTACTTC.

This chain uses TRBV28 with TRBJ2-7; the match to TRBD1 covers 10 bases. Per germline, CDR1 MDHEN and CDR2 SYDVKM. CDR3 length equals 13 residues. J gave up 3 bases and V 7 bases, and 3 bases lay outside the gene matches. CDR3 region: CASKRTGGYEQYF. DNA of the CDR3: TGTGCCAGCAAGAGGACAGGGGGCTACGAGCAGTACTTC.